Listed below are T cell receptor beta chains from one sample, sequenced in a study of blood T cell repertoires in COVID-19. Data came from immunoSEQ multiplex PCR; TCRdb stores just in-frame clones and leaves some out. Here the sample spans tens of thousands of clones, 85% to 90% being singletons. The sequenced sample consisted of peripheral blood. These receptors originate from a middle-aged man with active COVID-19. The CDR3 runs from the conserved cysteine through the conserved F or W. Only some rows state a clone size, as once, few, many or a class for expanded clones.

TRBV7-2	-	TRBJ2-3	CASAQGLAGVDTQYF
TRBV7-6	-	TRBJ2-6	CASSLVEGANVLTF
TRBV6-4	-	TRBJ1-5	CASSVGLNQPQHF
TRBV7-2	-	TRBJ1-5	CASSLSGNQPQHF
TRBV19	-	TRBJ2-1	CASRPSGRDEQFF
TRBV12-3/TRBV12-4	-	TRBJ1-2	CASKDRGIGYTF
TRBV29-1	once	TRBJ2-7	CSVGGRGNVYEQYF
TRBV7-2	once	TRBJ1-5	CASSLVDNGQPQHF
TRBV11-2	-	TRBJ2-6	CASSSGANVLTF
TRBV3-1/TRBV3-2	once	TRBJ2-2	CASWRTRPRTGWLFF
TRBV7-9	-	TRBJ2-6	CASRPTGKRAGANVLTF
TRBV7-9	-	TRBJ2-7	CASSLVGTSVTYEQYF
TRBV5-1	-	TRBJ2-7	CASSFSPNYEQYF
TRBV18	-	TRBJ2-7	CASSPGHLRDEQYF
TRBV21-1	-	TRBJ1-6	CASSQPGTPSPLHF
TRBV5-1	-	TRBJ2-2	CATVPGGENTGELFF
TRBV28	-	TRBJ2-7	CASSFGGSRSYEQYF
TRBV2	-	TRBJ1-6	CASRREGSNSPLHF
TRBV3-1/TRBV3-2	-	TRBJ2-3	CASSQDVGAGSPDTQYF
TRBV28	-	TRBJ1-1	CASAGFNTEAFF
TRBV18	once	TRBJ1-5	CASSPGLGNQPQHF
TRBV5-1	-	TRBJ2-3	CASSLSGRDTQYF
TRBV27	-	TRBJ2-7	CASSLDRVGEQYF
TRBV9	-	TRBJ1-4	CASSVSGQGDEKLFF
TRBV6-2/TRBV6-3	-	TRBJ2-7	CASSYTRQGEQYF
TRBV7-2	-	TRBJ2-7	CASSKGLESYEQYF
TRBV5-5	-	TRBJ2-5	CASSLAGVGETQYF
TRBV10-1	-	TRBJ2-3	CASSEARTSTDTQYF
TRBV7-6	-	TRBJ1-3	CASSPRVIGNTIYF
TRBV7-3	-	TRBJ1-1	CASSSLQGAAEAFF
TRBV19	-	TRBJ2-6	CASRSGGGLGANVLTF
TRBV3-1/TRBV3-2	-	TRBJ2-3	CASSPLAGEITDTQYF
TRBV3-1/TRBV3-2	-	TRBJ2-5	CASSLAGREETQYF
TRBV3-1/TRBV3-2	-	TRBJ2-6	CASIRRGGAPSGANVLTF
TRBV2	few	TRBJ2-3	CASSEGLAGHTQYF
TRBV24-1	-	TRBJ2-5	CATSDSYQETQYF